The clone carrying this T cell receptor (beta chain) was recorded once. V lost 6 bases and J lost 7; bases outside the gene matches: 4. Germline CDR1 SGDLS, CDR2 YYNGEE. The CDR3 extends over 13 amino acids. These data originate in a study of blood T cell repertoires in COVID-19. Study background: Whether acute or convalescent, the COVID-19 samples came from the United States, Italy and Spain. PBMCs, B-cell-depleted T cells, or T cells provided the cDNA or gDNA that made up the material.

As processed by the authors: Researchers report that nucleated cell counts were estimated from reference gene primer amplification. Repertoires were generated with immunoSEQ multiplex PCR, while TCRdb's copy carries only in-frame clones and drops some. V and J calls and clone size come straight from that table; D and trimming were deduced from the DNA. The sample has 250,000 to 350,000 clones, roughly 86% seen once. The chain links TRBV9 to TRBJ2-1, with TRBD1 matching 10 bases. Material: peripheral blood. The TCR sequence derives from a woman aged 50 to 60 with acute or convalescent COVID-19. For the CDR3, the DNA is TGTGCCAGCACCTCGGGACAGGGGAATGAGCAGTTCTTC. Protein product: CASTSGQGNEQFF.